The 20 T cell receptor beta chains below come from one sample, sequenced in a study of cytomegalovirus exposure and HLA in healthy donors. The PCR employed 60 Vbeta primers together with 13 Jbeta primers. The data were produced by immunoSEQ multiplex PCR, yet TCRdb's version contains in-frame clones alone and is incomplete. This sample has 150,000 to 200,000 clones; 75% to 85% occur once, and the top ten carry 5.5% to 7%. Sequenced input: PBMCs. These receptors were taken from a woman between 45 and 60 years old in good health and CMV-seropositive.

The chain combines TRBV5-3 with TRBJ2-7; 7 bases map to TRBD2. TRBV5-3 is treated as an ORF (open reading frame) with a function not yet certain. This CDR3 has 15 residues. V lost 4 bases, J lost 0 bases, and 7 bases stayed unmatched. In DNA, the CDR3 is TGTGCCAGAAGCCATAGCGGGCGACTCTCCTACGAGCAGTACTTC. Amino acid sequence: CARSHSGRLSYEQYF.

The chain uses TRBV6-5 and TRBJ2-7; 7 bases map to TRBD2. V lost 8 bases to trimming and J lost 3 bases; unmatched junction nucleotides: 1. CDR3 size: 11 residues. Germline V gene sequence: CDR1 MNHEY, CDR2 SVGAGI. The CDR3 reads CASSGGYEQYF. The CDR3, as DNA: TGTGCCAGCTCGGGGGGCTACGAGCAGTACTTC.

This clone appeared a single time. The chain has TRBV25-1 and TRBJ2-7, with a tentative D call TRBD1 (5 bases). The CDR3 sequence is 14 residues long. The germline V gene encodes CDR1 MGHDK and CDR2 SYGVNS. V lost 4 bases and J lost 1, with 11 bases in between. The CDR3 sequence: CASSGGRVSYEQYF. The CDR3 DNA sequence: TGTGCCAGCAGTGGGGGCAGGGTATCCTACGAGCAGTACTTC.

The genes are TRBV6-1 and TRBJ2-3, with D maybe TRBD2 (6 bases). Trimming shortened V by 2 bases and J by 9 bases, and 18 bases separated the two germline ends. CDR1 and CDR2 from the germline V gene are MNHNS and SASEGT. The CDR3 extends over 15 amino acids. The DNA for the CDR3 is TGTGCCAGCAGTGAAAGTTCCAGGACGGGGGTGACGCAGTATTTT. Translated, it gives CASSESSRTGVTQYF.

The rearrangement joins TRBV2 to TRBJ2-7, with a possible D match to TRBD1 (7 bases). The CDR3 runs 12 residues. Per the germline V gene, CDR1 is SNHLY and CDR2 is FYNNEI. V gave up 7 bases and J gave up 3 bases, with 10 bases separating them. CDR3 loop: CASTQGGYEQYF. The CDR3 DNA sequence: TGTGCCAGCACCCAGGGGGGCTACGAGCAGTACTTC. Drawing the rest from reference TRBV2 and TRBJ2-7, the complete variable domain is EPEVTQTPSHQVTQMGQEVILRCVPISNHLYFYWYRQILGQKVEFLVSFYNNEISEKSEIFDDQFSVERPDGSNFTLKIRSTKLEDSAMYFCASTQGGYEQYFGPGTRLTVT.

The chain is built from TRBV2 and TRBJ2-3, with D maybe TRBD1 (6 bases). The germline V and J ends were trimmed by 3 bases and 0 bases, with 10 bases remaining between them. Germline V lookup: CDR1 SNHLY, CDR2 FYNNEI. CDR3 length equals 15 residues. The DNA for the CDR3 is TGTGCCAGCAGTGAGGACAGAGCTAGCACAGATACGCAGTATTTT. It specifies CASSEDRASTDTQYF.

This clone appeared once. The gene calls are TRBV28 and TRBJ2-5, with TRBD1 matching over 9 bases. The end of the DNA is better explained by TRBJ2-7, so the J call may be wrong. CDR1 MDHEN and CDR2 SYDVKM come from the germline V gene. There are 16 residues in the CDR3. CDR3 in DNA: TGTGCCAGTATTACTTCCGGGACAGGGACATCCTACGAGCAGTACTTC. It translates to CASITSGTGTSYEQYF.

This clone was counted once. The chain carries TRBV7-2 and TRBJ2-7; TRBD2 aligns across 14 bases. From germline, CDR1 is SGHTA and CDR2 FQGNSA. After removal of 1 base from V and 4 bases from J, the junction contained 3 bases not matched to a gene. This CDR3 region has 16 residues. CDR3: CASSLGGTSGRYEQYF. The DNA of the CDR3 is TGTGCCAGCAGCTTAGGAGGGACTAGCGGGAGATACGAGCAGTACTTC.

The V call is TRBV5-1, the J call TRBJ2-7, with 12 nucleotides matching TRBD2. Losses at the gene ends were 2 bases for V and 6 bases for J; bases not matched to a gene: 9. CDR1 and CDR2 (germline): SGHRS, YFSETQ. The CDR3 is 16 amino acids. CDR3 in amino acids: CASSFGASGGGGEQYF. The CDR3 region has the DNA TGCGCCAGCAGCTTCGGTGCTAGCGGGGGGGGCGGCGAGCAGTACTTC.

This clone was detected once. The V gene is TRBV7-9, the J gene TRBJ2-3; 8 bases align to TRBD2. The CDR3 length is 16 residues. J was trimmed by 2 bases and V by 5 bases; bases with no gene match: 9. Germline-derived CDR1 and CDR2 are SEHNR and FQNEAQ (reference sequence). The CDR3 loop is CASSLRGLGFTDTQYF. CDR3 sequence (DNA): TGTGCCAGCAGCCTGAGGGGACTAGGATTCACAGATACGCAGTATTTT.

This clone was recorded once. The chain is built from TRBV6-1 and TRBJ1-5; 7 positions match TRBD1. The CDR3 length is 15 residues. V dropped 6 bases and J dropped 4; count of bases not matched to a gene: 9. Per germline, CDR1 MNHNS and CDR2 SASEGT. This CDR3 reads CASRNWDRPNQPQHF. Here the CDR3 DNA reads TGTGCCAGCAGAAACTGGGACAGACCTAATCAGCCCCAGCATTTT.

The chain uses TRBV27 and TRBJ1-1; the D is unclear. The V end was cut by 1 base, the J end by 3 bases, with 6 bases between. The germline V gene encodes CDR1 MNHEY and CDR2 SMNVEV (reference sequence). The CDR3 is 13 residues long. CDR3 region: CASSLWEDTEAFF. The CDR3 coding sequence is TGTGCCAGCAGTTTATGGGAGGACACTGAAGCTTTCTTT.

The CDR3: CASRQGAGYGYTF. The CDR3 region has the DNA TGTGCCAGCAGGCAGGGGGCTGGCTATGGCTACACCTTC. V gene TRBV28 combines with J gene TRBJ1-2, with TRBD1 identical over 8 bases. The germline CDR1 and CDR2 sequences are MDHEN and SYDVKM. The V and J ends lost 6 bases and 4 bases, in that order; junction bases with no gene match: 4. The CDR3 is 13 amino acids.

The chain is built from TRBV2 and TRBJ1-6, with D perhaps TRBD1 (6 bases). Germline V gene lookup returns CDR1 SNHLY and CDR2 FYNNEI. The CDR3 consists of 13 residues. Trimming removed 6 bases from V and 5 bases from J, with 8 bases in between. The CDR3 sequence: CASSDRNNSPLHF. In DNA, the CDR3 is TGTGCCAGCAGCGACAGGAATAATTCACCCCTCCACTTT.

In this sample, this clone turned up once. The chain is built from TRBV18 and TRBJ1-2, with TRBD1 identical over 8 bases. V shed 3 bases and J 1 base; nucleotides not matched to a gene: 7. CDR3 length: 16 amino acids. Germline CDR1 KGHSH, CDR2 LQKENI. CDR3 in amino acids: CASSPQDREINYGYTF. Written as DNA, the CDR3 is TGTGCCAGCTCACCGCAGGACAGGGAAATTAACTATGGCTACACCTTC.

There are a few counts of this clone. The V call is TRBV2, the J call TRBJ2-3, with unresolved D. Trimming took off 2 bases at V and 2 bases at J, with 5 bases between the two ends. From germline, CDR1 is SNHLY and CDR2 FYNNEI. The CDR3 covers 13 residues. This chain's CDR3 is CASSEPFTDTQYF. DNA of the CDR3: TGTGCCAGCAGTGAACCGTTCACAGATACGCAGTATTTT.

This clone was found once. The chain links TRBV6-4 to TRBJ2-7, with 10 bases matching TRBD2. V shed 5 bases and J 0 bases; nucleotides not matched to a gene: 7. From germline, CDR1 is MRHNA and CDR2 SNTAGT. This CDR3 has 16 residues. CDR3 amino acids: CASSTGLAMSSYEQYF. As DNA, the CDR3 is TGTGCCAGCAGTACGGGACTAGCGATGAGCTCCTACGAGCAGTACTTC.

As regards this clone: An end of the junction does not agree with germline; a read error may underlie this. The V call is TRBV7-9, the J call TRBJ2-1; TRBD1 matches 12 bases. CDR1 is SEHNR and CDR2 is FQNEAQ in the germline V gene (reference sequence). CDR3 length equals 14 residues. CDR3: CSSSLGDRGREQFF. The CDR3 DNA reads as TGTTCCAGCAGCTTAGGGGACAGGGGGCGTGAGCAGTTCTTC.

This clone was observed a few times. V usage is TRBV11-2 and J usage is TRBJ1-6; D is unresolved. This CDR3 has 16 amino acids. Germline CDR1 SGHAT, CDR2 FQNNGV. Trimming removed 3 bases at V and 8 bases at J, with 17 bases between. CDR3 loop: CASSLLQISLDSPLHF. The CDR3 bases are TGTGCCAGCAGCTTGCTACAGATCTCCCTCGATTCACCCCTCCACTTT.

This chain uses TRBV7-9 with TRBJ1-1; D is possibly TRBD1 (6 bases). The germline CDR1 and CDR2 sequences are SEHNR and FQNEAQ (reference sequence). The CDR3 consists of 14 residues. Between the trimmed V and J ends, which lost 6 bases and 6 bases, there was a span of 17 bases. The CDR3 spells CASRVGFDRSEAFF. The CDR3 coding sequence is TGTGCCAGCAGGGTGGGGTTCGACAGGTCTGAAGCTTTCTTT.